A selection of T cell receptor beta chains follows, all from one sample in a study of T cell responses to AZD1222 COVID-19 vaccine. Some clones are missing from TCRdb's copy, which holds only in-frame ones; the method was immunoSEQ multiplex PCR. The table includes roughly 150,000 clones, roughly 90% detected once. Sequenced material: peripheral blood, taken 28 days after the second AZD1222 dose. These receptors all come from an adult who received the AZD1222 COVID-19 vaccine. Both conserved end residues are part of each CDR3. Each record gives: J gene, V gene, D gene, clone size, CDR3 protein, CDR3 DNA. D genes are given only for firm matches. Only part of the rows carry a size: once, few, many, or a class if the clone is expanded.

J: TRBJ2-1
V: TRBV15
D: .
size: .
CDR3: CATSLGLFTYNEQFF
DNA: TGTGCCACCAGCCTTGGACTCTTCACCTACAATGAGCAGTTCTTC

J: TRBJ1-2
V: TRBV11-2
D: TRBD1
size: .
CDR3: CASSLAGQGLGGYTF
DNA: TGTGCCAGCAGCTTAGCGGGACAGGGTCTAGGTGGCTACACCTTC

J: TRBJ1-2
V: TRBV12-3/TRBV12-4
D: TRBD1
size: .
CDR3: CASSLTGAGYTF
DNA: TGTGCCAGCAGTTTGACAGGGGCGGGCTACACCTTC

J: TRBJ1-1
V: TRBV18
D: TRBD1
size: .
CDR3: CASSRGGVMNTEAFF
DNA: TGTGCCAGCTCACGAGGGGGCGTAATGAACACTGAAGCTTTCTTT

J: TRBJ1-2
V: TRBV6-4
D: .
size: .
CDR3: CASSDEGRNGYTF
DNA: TGTGCCAGCAGTGACGAGGGAAGAAATGGCTACACCTTC

J: TRBJ2-7
V: TRBV4-1
D: .
size: .
CDR3: CASSQVYLVMSEQYF
DNA: TGCGCCAGCAGCCAAGTGTACCTAGTAATGAGCGAGCAGTACTTC

J: TRBJ1-2
V: TRBV3-1/TRBV3-2
D: TRBD1
size: .
CDR3: CASSLRTGIFAYYGYTF
DNA: TGTGCCAGCAGCCTACGGACAGGGATTTTCGCGTACTATGGCTACACCTTC

J: TRBJ2-3
V: TRBV18
D: .
size: .
CDR3: CASRADSTDTQYF
DNA: TGTGCCAGTCGAGCGGATAGCACAGATACGCAGTATTTT

J: TRBJ1-2
V: TRBV5-4
D: .
size: .
CDR3: CASSSQIDPGGYTF
DNA: TGTGCCAGCAGCTCACAAATAGACCCCGGGGGCTACACCTTC

J: TRBJ2-1
V: TRBV20-1
D: .
size: .
CDR3: CSAWRSLEQFF
DNA: TGCAGTGCCTGGAGGAGCCTTGAGCAGTTCTTC

J: TRBJ1-2
V: TRBV3-1/TRBV3-2
D: .
size: .
CDR3: CASSLGSVQRDYGYTF
DNA: TGTGCCAGCAGCCTAGGATCGGTCCAGAGGGACTATGGCTACACCTTC

J: TRBJ1-6
V: TRBV6-2/TRBV6-3
D: .
size: once
CDR3: CASSYRSYNSPLHF
DNA: TGTGCCAGCAGTTACCGATCCTATAATTCACCCCTCCACTTT

J: TRBJ2-1
V: TRBV30
D: TRBD2
size: .
CDR3: CAWESGVSGRPEQFF
DNA: TGTGCCTGGGAATCGGGGGTTAGCGGGAGGCCCGAGCAGTTCTTC

J: TRBJ2-1
V: TRBV11-3
D: .
size: .
CDR3: CASSSPVSYNEQFF
DNA: TGTGCCAGCAGCTCCCCTGTCTCATACAATGAGCAGTTCTTC

J: TRBJ2-1
V: TRBV9
D: .
size: .
CDR3: CASSLPTTNNEQFF
DNA: TGTGCCAGCAGCTTGCCGACTACCAACAATGAGCAGTTCTTC

J: TRBJ1-5
V: TRBV12-3/TRBV12-4
D: TRBD1
size: .
CDR3: CASRGTGNQPQHF
DNA: TGTGCCAGCAGGGGGACAGGCAATCAGCCCCAGCATTTT

J: TRBJ2-3
V: TRBV2
D: .
size: .
CDR3: CASSAWEITDTQYF
DNA: TGTGCCAGCAGTGCTTGGGAAATCACAGATACGCAGTATTTT

J: TRBJ1-5
V: TRBV19
D: TRBD1
size: .
CDR3: CASSAQGDSNQPQHF
DNA: TGTGCCAGTAGTGCACAGGGGGATAGCAATCAGCCCCAGCATTTT

J: TRBJ1-2
V: TRBV2
D: .
size: .
CDR3: CASSWSGDGYTF
DNA: TGTGCCAGCAGTTGGTCAGGGGATGGCTACACCTTC

J: TRBJ1-1
V: TRBV2
D: TRBD1
size: .
CDR3: CASSDTGDVEAFF
DNA: TGTGCCAGCAGTGATACAGGGGATGTCGAAGCTTTCTTT

J: TRBJ1-1
V: TRBV5-6
D: .
size: .
CDR3: CASSLVGGRTQAFF
DNA: TGTGCCAGCAGCTTGGTGGGGGGGCGGACTCAAGCTTTCTTT

J: TRBJ2-7
V: TRBV2
D: TRBD2
size: .
CDR3: CASSQGGAREQYF
DNA: TGTGCCAGCAGCCAGGGAGGGGCGAGGGAGCAGTACTTC

J: TRBJ2-7
V: TRBV7-2
D: TRBD1
size: .
CDR3: CASSLHPRGLLGEQYF
DNA: TGTGCCAGCAGCCTCCACCCCAGGGGGCTTTTGGGTGAGCAGTACTTC

J: TRBJ2-2
V: TRBV5-1
D: TRBD1
size: .
CDR3: CASSLVQGAGELFF
DNA: TGCGCCAGCAGCTTGGTCCAGGGGGCCGGGGAGCTGTTTTTT

J: TRBJ1-2
V: TRBV6-4
D: TRBD1
size: once
CDR3: CASSDSTGGSGGYTF
DNA: TGTGCCAGCAGTGACTCGACAGGGGGATCGGGTGGCTACACCTTC

J: TRBJ2-3
V: TRBV4-1
D: .
size: .
CDR3: CASSQDVQRALLYF
DNA: TGCGCCAGCAGCCAAGATGTTCAGCGGGCTCTGCTGTATTTT

J: TRBJ1-1
V: TRBV3-1/TRBV3-2
D: .
size: .
CDR3: CASSQVPGMNTEAFF
DNA: TGTGCCAGCAGCCAAGTACCAGGCATGAACACTGAAGCTTTCTTT

J: TRBJ1-3
V: TRBV28
D: .
size: few
CDR3: CASSRSSGNTIYF
DNA: TGTGCCAGCAGTCGGAGCTCTGGAAACACCATATATTTT

J: TRBJ2-5
V: TRBV28
D: .
size: .
CDR3: CASIPLIDPEETQYF
DNA: TGTGCCAGCATTCCCCTAATCGACCCCGAGGAGACCCAGTACTTC

J: TRBJ1-3
V: TRBV18
D: .
size: .
CDR3: CASSRGNTIYF
DNA: TGTGCCAGCTCACGAGGAAACACCATATATTTT

J: TRBJ2-1
V: TRBV19
D: TRBD1
size: once
CDR3: CATWTGVGDEQFF
DNA: TGTGCCACGTGGACAGGGGTTGGGGATGAGCAGTTCTTC

J: TRBJ2-7
V: TRBV5-1
D: TRBD1
size: .
CDR3: CASSVGTGFYEQYF
DNA: TGCGCCAGCAGCGTCGGGACAGGCTTCTACGAGCAGTACTTC

J: TRBJ2-7
V: TRBV15
D: TRBD1
size: .
CDR3: CATSRSGTGNYEQYF
DNA: TGTGCCACCAGCAGGTCCGGGACAGGGAACTACGAGCAGTACTTC

J: TRBJ2-1
V: TRBV6-5
D: .
size: .
CDR3: CASSSSALSMWNEQFF
DNA: TGTGCCAGCAGTTCATCGGCCCTATCTATGTGGAATGAGCAGTTCTTC

J: TRBJ2-7
V: TRBV5-1
D: .
size: .
CDR3: CASSLYPPGSTSYEQYF
DNA: TGCGCCAGCAGCCTATACCCGCCTGGGAGCACCTCCTACGAGCAGTACTTC

J: TRBJ2-2
V: TRBV11-2
D: .
size: .
CDR3: CASSLVWGRTNTGELFF
DNA: TGTGCCAGCAGCTTAGTATGGGGCAGGACCAACACCGGGGAGCTGTTTTTT

J: TRBJ2-5
V: TRBV6-1
D: .
size: .
CDR3: CASSEWEETQYF
DNA: TGTGCCAGCAGTGAATGGGAAGAGACCCAGTACTTC

J: TRBJ2-3
V: TRBV5-6
D: TRBD2
size: .
CDR3: CASSLTSGRVYRADTQYF
DNA: TGTGCCAGCAGCTTGACTAGCGGGAGGGTTTATAGGGCAGATACGCAGTATTTT

J: TRBJ1-6
V: TRBV27
D: .
size: .
CDR3: CASSIRDNSPLHF
DNA: TGTGCCAGCAGTATCAGGGATAATTCACCCCTCCACTTT

J: TRBJ1-1
V: TRBV5-1
D: .
size: .
CDR3: CASSPPTGNTEAFF
DNA: TGCGCCAGCAGCCCACCGACGGGGAACACTGAAGCTTTCTTT

J: TRBJ1-1
V: TRBV19
D: TRBD1
size: .
CDR3: CASSRTGTSKTEAFF
DNA: TGTGCCAGTTCCCGGACAGGGACCTCAAAAACTGAAGCTTTCTTT

J: TRBJ2-3
V: TRBV11-1
D: .
size: .
CDR3: CASSLEDTQYF
DNA: TGTGCCAGCAGCTTAGAGGATACGCAGTATTTT

J: TRBJ1-2
V: TRBV6-5
D: .
size: .
CDR3: CASSYGLLYGYTF
DNA: TGTGCCAGCAGTTATGGGCTTCTCTATGGCTACACCTTC

J: TRBJ2-4
V: TRBV20-1
D: .
size: .
CDR3: CSARDLGAQYF
DNA: TGCAGTGCTAGAGATCTCGGGGCACAGTACTTC

J: TRBJ2-3
V: TRBV5-6
D: .
size: .
CDR3: CASSLAADTQYF
DNA: TGTGCCAGCAGCTTGGCAGCAGATACGCAGTATTTT

J: TRBJ1-1
V: TRBV30
D: .
size: .
CDR3: CAWRLGVRTEAFF
DNA: TGTGCCTGGAGGCTCGGCGTGAGAACTGAAGCTTTCTTT

J: TRBJ2-1
V: TRBV7-6
D: TRBD2
size: .
CDR3: CASSLRTSGGPNNEQFF
DNA: TGTGCCAGCAGCCTCCGGACGAGCGGGGGCCCTAACAATGAGCAGTTCTTC

J: TRBJ2-7
V: TRBV18
D: .
size: .
CDR3: CASSPPVGEREQYF
DNA: TGTGCCAGCTCACCACCCGTTGGAGAGCGCGAGCAGTACTTC

J: TRBJ2-5
V: TRBV7-9
D: TRBD2
size: once
CDR3: CASSSAEGLAEQETQYF
DNA: TGTGCCAGCAGCTCGGCCGAGGGACTAGCGGAGCAAGAGACCCAGTACTTC

J: TRBJ1-1
V: TRBV2
D: .
size: .
CDR3: CASERQLNTEAFF
DNA: TGTGCCAGCGAGAGACAGTTGAACACTGAAGCTTTCTTT

J: TRBJ1-2
V: TRBV28
D: .
size: .
CDR3: CASERGAANYGYTF
DNA: TGTGCCAGCGAGAGAGGGGCGGCTAACTATGGCTACACCTTC

J: TRBJ1-2
V: TRBV4-2
D: TRBD1
size: .
CDR3: CASSRPGQGTLDYGYTF
DNA: TGTGCCAGCAGCCGACCGGGACAGGGTACCCTCGACTATGGCTACACCTTC

J: TRBJ1-3
V: TRBV4-1
D: TRBD1
size: .
CDR3: CASTHDRGPSSGNTIYF
DNA: TGCGCCAGCACCCATGACAGGGGGCCTAGCTCTGGAAACACCATATATTTT